Presented here are 31 T cell receptor beta chains from one specimen sequenced in a study of T-cell reconstitution after alpha-beta-depleted transplantation in children (dated by TCRdb to 2015 to 2016). The protocol used for the library was PCR. The sequencer was an Illumina HiSeq 2500. TCR library preparation used molecular barcoding, with unique molecular identifiers applied to normalize quantification of the TCRbeta repertoire. Using fastp trimming at Q25 and MiXCR clonotype assembly, TCRdb reanalyzed the public sequencing data and kept in-frame beta chains. Each CDR3 protein appears once, grouped with its most common genes and DNA. The sample contains 450,000 to 550,000 distinct CDR3 sequences, 11% of them found a single time. 14% of the sample is in the top ten clones. The treatment or condition label corresponds to: allogeneic hematopoietic cell transplantation with graft depleted of TCRalphabeta T cells and CD19 B cells.

The starting material was PBMCs, mostly from graft donor cells, obtained 180 days after TCRalphabeta/CD19-depleted stem cell transplant. The receptor set was obtained from a female patient between 2 and 15 years old who had a stem cell transplant for aplastic anemia, so the T cells may come from the graft donor.

This clonotype appeared a few times. This rearrangement joins TRBV6-2 or TRBV6-3 to TRBJ2-6; a weak D match, TRBD2 (5 bases). The CDR3 runs to 15 residues. Germline values: CDR1 MNHEY, CDR2 SVGEGT. The germline V and J ends were trimmed by 7 bases and 2 bases, with 12 bases remaining between them. CDR3 amino acids: CASTRVEAGANVLTF. CDR3 in DNA: TGTGCCAGCACACGGGTGGAGGCTGGGGCCAACGTCCTGACTTTC.

In the case of this clonotype: At one boundary the junction diverges from the germline segment, which might be a read error. V is TRBV3-1 and J is TRBJ2-1; 10 positions agree with TRBD2. Germline CDR1 reads LGHDT; CDR2 reads YNNKEL (reference sequence). The CDR3 has 15 residues. This CDR3 reads CATSRRTSGYNEQFF. The CDR3 DNA is TGTGCCACCAGCCGACGGACTAGCGGCTACAATGAGCAGTTCTTC.

This clonotype was recorded at least ten times. This chain connects TRBV7-8 to TRBJ2-3, with D tentatively TRBD1 (6 bases). V was trimmed by 5 bases and J by 0 bases, leaving 12 bases between them. CDR1 and CDR2 (germline): SGHVS, FQNEAQ. CDR3 length: 15 amino acids. This chain's CDR3 is CASSPGHYSTDTQYF. In DNA, the CDR3 is TGTGCCAGCAGCCCGGGACATTATAGCACAGATACGCAGTATTTT.

This clonotype has more than one count but fewer than ten. The chain uses TRBV24-1 and TRBJ2-1; D is uncertain. The germline V gene encodes CDR1 KGHDR and CDR2 SFDVKD. This CDR3 region has 18 residues. Trimming cost V 5 bases and J 5 bases, with 24 bases left between them. The CDR3 sequence: CATSAVLGDSSRDNEQFF. The CDR3 DNA sequence: TGTGCCACCAGTGCTGTTCTCGGAGATTCCTCCCGCGACAATGAGCAGTTCTTC.

This clonotype came up many times. This chain uses TRBV12-3 or TRBV12-4 with TRBJ1-5; unclear D gene. This CDR3 is built from 14 residues. V was trimmed by 2 bases and J by 0 bases, leaving 5 bases between them. The CDR3 DNA sequence: TGTGCCAGCAGTTTAAGTAGTAGCAATCAGCCCCAGCATTTT. The encoded protein is CASSLSSSNQPQHF.

This clonotype was observed many times. This chain uses TRBV20-1 with TRBJ2-3; D unclear. The V end was cut by 5 bases, the J end by 0 bases, with 12 bases between. Germline lookup yields CDR1 DFQATT and CDR2 SNEGSKA (reference sequence). The CDR3 is made up of 14 amino acids. The CDR3 reads CSASRLESTDTQYF. As DNA, the CDR3 is TGCAGTGCTTCACGACTTGAGAGCACAGATACGCAGTATTTT.

This clonotype was seen more than once but under ten times. This chain joins TRBV6-1 and TRBJ2-1; 11 bases are a match to TRBD1. V was pared by 5 bases and J by 0 bases, with 9 bases of the junction left unmatched. This CDR3 region has 18 residues. The germline V gene has CDR1 MNHNS and CDR2 SASEGT. The chain's CDR3 is CASSPGQGAESSYNEQFF. DNA of the CDR3: TGTGCCAGCAGTCCCGGACAGGGGGCGGAAAGCTCCTACAATGAGCAGTTCTTC.

This clonotype was seen more than once but under ten times. The genes are TRBV7-9 and TRBJ2-7; 8 bases map to TRBD2. The CDR3 runs 14 residues. Trimming removed 5 bases from V and 4 bases from J; junction bases left unmatched: 7. Germline V gene data show CDR1 as SEHNR and CDR2 as FQNEAQ (reference sequence). The CDR3 bases are TGTGCCAGCAGCGACGGGCGGGGGGCTTACGAGCAGTACGTC. It is translated as CASSDGRGAYEQYV.

This chain joins TRBV18 and TRBJ2-4; 8 nucleotides line up with TRBD2. In germline, CDR1 is KGHSH, CDR2 LQKENI. This CDR3 has 13 residues. Trimming at V came to 3 bases and at J to 16 bases, leaving 11 bases not matched to a gene. This chain's CDR3 is CASSPAPRGGVYF. For the CDR3, the DNA is TGTGCCAGCTCACCTGCTCCCCGGGGGGGAGTATACTTC.

This clonotype has only a few counts. The chain recombines TRBV10-3 with TRBJ2-1; TRBD1 might be the D (6 bases). The CDR3 is 15 residues long. Trimming took 0 bases from V and 2 from J, leaving 8 bases between them. Germline CDR1 reads ENHRY; CDR2 reads SYGVKD. CDR3 sequence: CAISESRGTYNEQFF. CDR3 DNA sequence: TGTGCCATCAGTGAGTCGAGGGGGACCTACAATGAGCAGTTCTTC.

This chain uses TRBV15 with TRBJ2-1; possibly TRBD2 for D (6 bases). V lost 0 bases and J 8 bases, leaving 11 bases between the germline ends. The CDR3 totals 14 residues. Germline V gene sequence: CDR1 LNHNV, CDR2 YYDKDF (reference sequence). The CDR3 sequence: CATSREGGNYEQFF. CDR3 nucleotides: TGTGCCACCAGCAGAGAGGGGGGAAACTATGAGCAGTTCTTC.

This clonotype was observed a handful of times. The chain has TRBV28 and TRBJ1-2, with D possibly being TRBD1 (6 bases). CDR1 is MDHEN and CDR2 is SYDVKM in the germline V gene. The CDR3 runs to 12 residues. With 4 bases removed from V and 7 bases from J, the gap between germline ends came to 10 bases. This CDR3 is CASSSDRTGYTF. DNA for the CDR3: TGTGCCAGCAGTTCCGACAGGACTGGCTACACCTTC.

This rearrangement joins TRBV7-2 to TRBJ2-7; 9 bases match TRBD2. CDR1 is SGHTA, CDR2 FQGNSA, per germline. The V and J ends lost 1 base and 4 bases, in that order; junction bases with no gene match: 5. The CDR3 sequence is 15 residues long. The CDR3 loop reads CASSLGGSGGYEQYF. The CDR3 DNA is TGTGCCAGCAGCTTAGGAGGTAGCGGGGGATACGAGCAGTACTTC.

The chain is built from TRBV6-1 and TRBJ1-5; D is possibly TRBD1 (6 bases). CDR3 length: 15 residues. Germline V lookup: CDR1 MNHNS, CDR2 SASEGT. V dropped 7 bases and J dropped 7 bases, with 20 bases sitting between them. CDR3 sequence: CASTSAEGGRQPQHF. The CDR3 DNA follows: TGTGCCAGCACCAGCGCCGAGGGGGGCAGGCAGCCCCAGCATTTT.

The rearrangement links TRBV7-9 to TRBJ1-6; 8 bases fit TRBD1. Germline trimming cut 5 bases from V and 8 bases from J; bases unmatched to any gene: 8. Germline CDR1 reads SEHNR; CDR2 reads FQNEAQ (reference sequence). The CDR3 runs to 15 residues. CDR3 sequence reads: CASSPRDRIDSPLHF. CDR3 coding DNA: TGTGCCAGCAGCCCCCGGGACAGGATTGATTCACCCCTCCACTTT.

The chain combines TRBV19 with TRBJ2-2; possible D gene TRBD1, 5 bases. Trimming left V 4 bases short and J 1 base short, with 7 bases between. Germline CDR1 and CDR2: LNHDA and SQIVND (reference sequence). The CDR3 spans 14 residues. The DNA of the CDR3 is TGTGCCAGTAGTACGGACAAGAACACCGGGGAGCTGTTTTTT. It encodes CASSTDKNTGELFF.

This chain joins TRBV20-1 and TRBJ1-1; D is undetermined. V gave up 1 base and J gave up 5 bases, with 11 bases separating them. This CDR3 contains 13 residues. The germline V gene has CDR1 DFQATT and CDR2 SNEGSKA (reference sequence). The CDR3 nucleotides are TGCAGTGCTAGAGGATCGCAAGGGACTGAAGCTTTCTTT. It codes for CSARGSQGTEAFF.

This clonotype was counted only a few times. The chain combines TRBV12-3 or TRBV12-4 with TRBJ1-4; perhaps TRBD1 as D (6 bases). Between the trimmed V and J ends, which lost 5 bases and 8 bases, there was a span of 15 bases. This CDR3 has 14 residues. CDR3 nucleotide sequence: TGTGCCAGCAGTCCCGAGACAGGCCCCGAAAAACTGTTTTTT. This gives the protein CASSPETGPEKLFF.

This sequence joins TRBV5-1 and TRBJ2-1; TRBD2 might be the D (5 bases). This CDR3 has 14 residues. V dropped 0 bases and J dropped 4 bases, with 8 bases sitting between them. Germline CDR1 SGHRS, CDR2 YFSETQ. The CDR3 sequence: CASSLDGLYNEQFF. CDR3 nucleotide sequence: TGCGCCAGCAGCTTGGATGGACTTTACAATGAGCAGTTCTTC.

This chain joins TRBV29-1 and TRBJ1-5; D call uncertain. Deletions cut 6 bases from V and 2 bases from J, with 14 bases between. The CDR3 runs to 14 residues. Germline CDR1 reads SQVTM; CDR2 reads ANQGSEA. DNA for the CDR3: TGCAGCGTATCCGGCAGGTTCGGCAATCAGCCCCAGCATTTT. It encodes CSVSGRFGNQPQHF.

The CDR3 reads CSASGSRSYEQYV. In nucleotides, the CDR3 is TGCAGTGCTAGCGGGAGTAGGTCCTACGAGCAGTACGTC. The genes are TRBV20-1 and TRBJ2-7, with D possibly TRBD2 on 6 matching bases. This CDR3 region has 13 residues. The germline V gene has CDR1 DFQATT and CDR2 SNEGSKA (reference sequence). V lost 3 bases and J lost 1, with 10 bases in between.

This chain uses TRBV7-9 with TRBJ2-7; the D gene is possibly TRBD1 (6 bases). CDR1 is SEHNR, CDR2 FQNEAQ, per germline (reference sequence). Trimming took off 5 bases at V and 3 bases at J, with 8 bases between the two ends. This CDR3 spans 12 amino acids. The DNA for the CDR3 is TGTGCCAGCAGCCGGACAGACTACGAGCAGTACGTC. Amino acid sequence: CASSRTDYEQYV.

This clonotype has just a few counts. This sequence joins TRBV29-1 and TRBJ1-2, with D perhaps matching TRBD1 (5 bases). The V end lost 7 bases, the J end lost 2 bases, and 14 bases lay between the germline ends. The V gene's germline CDR1 is SQVTM and CDR2 ANQGSEA. The CDR3 has 13 residues. The CDR3, as DNA: TGCAGCGCCCGTGACAGCTCGAACTATGGCTACACCTTC. This encodes CSARDSSNYGYTF.

This rearrangement joins TRBV18 to TRBJ2-7; no clear D. This CDR3 spans 16 amino acids. Trimming took off 5 bases at V and 0 bases at J, with 17 bases between the two ends. The germline V gene encodes CDR1 KGHSH and CDR2 LQKENI. The CDR3 nucleotides read TGTGCCAGCTCAAGGGTAGGGTTTAGCAACTCCTACGAGCAGTACTTC. This sequence encodes CASSRVGFSNSYEQYF.

This clonotype was recorded many times. This sequence joins TRBV4-3 and TRBJ2-5; tentatively, D is TRBD2 (5 bases). Deletions cut 4 bases from V and 0 bases from J, with 21 bases between. The V gene's germline CDR1 is LGHNA and CDR2 YSLEER. This CDR3 contains 18 residues. CDR3 region: CASSRLVATPGDQETQYF. CDR3 in DNA: TGCGCCAGCAGCCGGCTGGTCGCGACACCCGGGGACCAAGAGACCCAGTACTTC.

CDR3 DNA: TGCAGTGCTAGAGCGGGAGGGCCACCGGATACGCAGTATTTT. Translated: CSARAGGPPDTQYF. The chain carries TRBV20-1 and TRBJ2-3; 8 bases fit TRBD2. Germline CDR1 DFQATT, CDR2 SNEGSKA (reference sequence). This CDR3 spans 14 amino acids. J lost 6 bases, V lost 1 base, and 6 bases had no gene match.

V is TRBV12-5 and J is TRBJ2-6; D gene uncertain. CDR1 is LGHNT and CDR2 is FRNRAP in the germline V gene. The V and J ends lost 0 bases and 0 bases respectively, with 24 bases between them. The CDR3 loop spans 22 amino acids. The CDR3 protein is CASGLVPKETGPGISGANVLTF. In DNA, the CDR3 is TGTGCTAGTGGTTTGGTTCCTAAAGAGACCGGTCCTGGCATCTCTGGGGCCAACGTCCTGACTTTC.

This CDR3 is CASSRWIQETQYF. CDR3 sequence (DNA): TGTGCCAGCAGTAGGTGGATCCAAGAGACCCAGTACTTC. The chain recombines TRBV6-2 or TRBV6-3 with TRBJ2-5, with D uncertain. Trimming removed 5 bases at V and 1 base at J, with 8 bases between. There are 13 residues in the CDR3. Germline-derived CDR1 and CDR2 are MNHEY and SVGEGT.

Ten or more counts support this clonotype. The chain recombines TRBV11-2 with TRBJ2-1; the match to TRBD1 covers 11 bases. The CDR3 spans 16 residues. With V trimmed by 0 bases and J by 8 bases, 6 bases remained unmatched. Per the germline V gene, CDR1 is SGHAT and CDR2 is FQNNGV. CDR3 sequence: CASSLEGQGGRDEQFF. DNA of the CDR3: TGTGCCAGCAGCTTAGAGGGACAGGGGGGTAGGGATGAGCAGTTCTTC.

V gene TRBV19 combines with J gene TRBJ2-2, with 12 bases matching TRBD2. Germline V gene data show CDR1 as LNHDA and CDR2 as SQIVND (reference sequence). The length of the CDR3 is 15 residues. The junction had 12 bases not matched to a gene; V was cut back by 8 bases and J by 11 bases. The CDR3 bases are TGTGCCAGTCATCCCCGACTAGCGGGGGCCGAAGAGCTGTTTTTT. Translating gives CASHPRLAGAEELFF.

The chain links TRBV28 to TRBJ2-1; TRBD2 agrees at 7 bases. The CDR3 is 18 amino acids. CDR1 and CDR2 (germline): MDHEN, SYDVKM. V lost 4 bases and J lost 0; bases outside the gene matches: 12. CDR3: CASSYGAMGGSSYNEQFF. The CDR3 region has the DNA TGTGCCAGCAGTTACGGGGCGATGGGCGGGAGCTCCTACAATGAGCAGTTCTTC. Together with reference TRBV28 and TRBJ2-1, the CDR3 gives the full variable domain: DVKVTQSSRYLVKRTGEKVFLECVQDMDHENMFWYRQDPGLGLRLIYFSYDVKMKEKGDIPEGYSVSREKKERFSLILESASTNQTSMYLCASSYGAMGGSSYNEQFFGPGTRLTVL.